The 13 T cell receptor beta chains presented below share a single source sample, sequenced in a study of T cell repertoires and HLA-DP antigens (dated by TCRdb to the late 2010s). Antigen specificity for these receptors is unknown. Receptors were amplified or captured by the immunoSEQ multiplex PCR assay. TCRdb's version of the immuneACCESS table is confined to in-frame rearrangements and falls short of the full clone set. An unresolved V gene accounts for under half of the shortfall where checked; the remainder is of unknown origin. In all, the sample holds over 100,000 clones, and around 93% of those were seen once. About 0.25% of the sample is taken by the ten largest. The specimen was CD4+ T cells from PBMCs. The receptors stem from a woman younger than 30 in good health and CMV-seronegative.

This clone has just one count. V usage is TRBV4-1 and J usage is TRBJ1-5; D unresolved. The CDR3 is 14 amino acids. Germline CDR1 reads MGHRA; CDR2 reads YSYEKL. V was trimmed by 1 base and J by 2 bases, leaving 6 bases between them. As DNA, the CDR3 is TGCGCCAGCAGCCAAGGGCTCGGCAATCAGCCCCAGCATTTT. Translating gives CASSQGLGNQPQHF.

J is TRBJ2-3 and V is TRBV30, with D perhaps given as TRBD1 or TRBD2 (7 bases each). V lost 3 bases and J lost 3, with 19 bases in between. CDR1 GTSNPN and CDR2 SVGIG come from the germline V gene (reference sequence). The CDR3 extends over 16 amino acids. The CDR3 here is CAWSVAGGGPTDTQYF. The CDR3 region has the DNA TGTGCCTGGAGCGTCGCAGGGGGAGGGCCAACAGATACGCAGTATTTT. Combining the CDR3 with reference TRBV30 and TRBJ2-3 gives the whole variable domain SQTIHQWPATLVQPVGSPLSLECTVEGTSNPNLYWYRQAAGRGLQLLFYSVGIGQISSEVPQNLSASRPQDRQFILSSKKLLLSDSGFYLCAWSVAGGGPTDTQYFGPGTRLTVL.

V gene TRBV6-5 combines with J gene TRBJ2-7, with D perhaps matching TRBD1 (6 bases). Trimming cost V 4 bases and J 2 bases, with 15 bases left between them. Germline assignment: CDR1 MNHEY and CDR2 SVGAGI. The length of the CDR3 is 15 residues. CDR3 DNA sequence: TGTGCCAGCAGTTCTGCTGGGACAACAACCTACGAGCAGTACGTC. Translating gives CASSSAGTTTYEQYV.

This clone was counted a few times. The chain joins TRBV7-6 to TRBJ1-2, with D maybe TRBD1 (6 bases). From germline, CDR1 is SGHVS and CDR2 FNYEAQ. The CDR3 runs 16 residues. V lost 5 bases, J lost 2 bases, and 18 bases lay in between. CDR3 nucleotide sequence: TGTGCCAGCAGCGCCACTCTATCGACAGGAAACTATGGCTACACCTTC. Translated: CASSATLSTGNYGYTF. Using reference TRBV7-6 and TRBJ1-2 for the parts outside the CDR3, the full variable domain is GAGVSQSPRYKVTKRGQDVALRCDPISGHVSLYWYRQALGQGPEFLTYFNYEAQQDKSGLPNDRFSAERPEGSISTLTIQRTEQRDSAMYRCASSATLSTGNYGYTFGSGTRLTVV.

The chain is built from TRBV27 and TRBJ1-5; no definite D call. V lost 3 bases and J lost 0, with 15 bases in between. The CDR3 spans 17 residues. From germline, CDR1 is MNHEY and CDR2 SMNVEV (reference sequence). CDR3 DNA: TGTGCCAGCAGTTTCTCGGCATACCAGTATAGCAATCAGCCCCAGCATTTT. This sequence encodes CASSFSAYQYSNQPQHF.

The genes are TRBV19 and TRBJ2-5; D gene uncertain. This CDR3 has 14 residues. The V gene lost 4 bases and the J gene lost 1 base, with 10 bases spanning the gap. Looked up from germline, CDR1 is LNHDA and CDR2 is SQIVND (reference sequence). The CDR3 loop reads CASSSGGSQETQYF. The CDR3 bases are TGTGCCAGTAGTAGCGGCGGCAGCCAAGAGACCCAGTACTTC.

This chain joins TRBV18 and TRBJ2-7; no firm D call. The CDR3 covers 13 residues. CDR1 KGHSH and CDR2 LQKENI come from the germline V gene. V was clipped by 6 bases and J by 6 bases, with 15 bases between them. CDR3 DNA sequence: TGTGCCAGCTCTCGGACCCAGGAGAGCGAGCAGTACGTC. Residues: CASSRTQESEQYV.

V is TRBV19 and J is TRBJ1-2; the match to TRBD1 covers 9 bases. Trimming removed 1 base from V and 1 base from J; junction bases left unmatched: 7. Germline V gene sequence: CDR1 LNHDA, CDR2 SQIVND (reference sequence). This CDR3 has 17 amino acids. The CDR3 sequence is CASSIGTGAAFNYGYTF. In DNA, the CDR3 is TGTGCCAGTAGTATAGGGACAGGGGCCGCCTTTAACTATGGCTACACCTTC.

The V call is TRBV7-8, the J call TRBJ2-5; no firm D call. The J call may be in error: the DNA end matches TRBJ2-7 better. CDR3 size: 11 residues. Germline V lookup: CDR1 SGHVS, CDR2 FQNEAQ. CDR3 nucleotides: TGTGCCAGCAGCTCCGAATCCGAGCAGTACTTC. Translating it yields CASSSESEQYF.

This clone was recorded once. The chain employs TRBV5-1 and TRBJ2-7; no firm D call. The germline V gene encodes CDR1 SGHRS and CDR2 YFSETQ. The V end lost 4 bases, the J end lost 1 base, and 9 bases lay between the germline ends. CDR3 length: 13 amino acids. CDR3 coding DNA: TGCGCCAGCAGCGAAGGGCGATCCTACGAGCAGTACTTC. Translated: CASSEGRSYEQYF. Using reference TRBV5-1 and TRBJ2-7 for the parts outside the CDR3, the full variable domain is KAGVTQTPRYLIKTRGQQVTLSCSPISGHRSVSWYQQTPGQGLQFLFEYFSETQRNKGNFPGRFSGRQFSNSRSEMNVSTLELGDSALYLCASSEGRSYEQYFGPGTRLTVT.

This clone was detected once. The chain uses TRBV7-2 and TRBJ2-5; 9 nucleotides align to TRBD2. The CDR3 is 16 amino acids. J lost 4 bases, V lost 0 bases, and 6 bases had no gene match. Germline CDR1 is SGHTA and CDR2 is FQGNSA. The CDR3 region has the DNA TGTGCCAGCAGCTTAGCGCGGGGGGGCTGGGGAGAGACCCAGTACTTC. Its translation: CASSLARGGWGETQYF. Complete variable domain (other parts from reference TRBV7-2 and TRBJ2-5): GAGVSQSPSNKVTEKGKDVELRCDPISGHTALYWYRQSLGQGLEFLIYFQGNSAPDKSGLPSDRFSAERTGGSVSTLTIQRTQQEDSAVYLCASSLARGGWGETQYFGPGTRLLVL.

This clone showed up just once. The chain combines TRBV28 with TRBJ1-2; TRBD1 aligns across 7 bases. Germline V gene data show CDR1 as MDHEN and CDR2 as SYDVKM. The CDR3 length is 14 residues. The V segment lost 6 bases and the J segment 2 bases; nucleotides outside the gene matches: 6. The DNA of the CDR3 is TGTGCCAGCAGCCGGGACAGTCAAAACTATGGCTACACCTTC. Protein: CASSRDSQNYGYTF.

The chain links TRBV28 to TRBJ2-7, with a tentative D call TRBD2 (6 bases). The ends were cut back, 5 bases at V and 3 bases at J, with 14 bases in the middle. The CDR3 extends over 14 amino acids. Per germline, CDR1 MDHEN and CDR2 SYDVKM. The CDR3 spells CASSTLWTIYEQYF. The CDR3 DNA is TGTGCCAGCAGTACCCTATGGACTATCTACGAGCAGTACTTC.